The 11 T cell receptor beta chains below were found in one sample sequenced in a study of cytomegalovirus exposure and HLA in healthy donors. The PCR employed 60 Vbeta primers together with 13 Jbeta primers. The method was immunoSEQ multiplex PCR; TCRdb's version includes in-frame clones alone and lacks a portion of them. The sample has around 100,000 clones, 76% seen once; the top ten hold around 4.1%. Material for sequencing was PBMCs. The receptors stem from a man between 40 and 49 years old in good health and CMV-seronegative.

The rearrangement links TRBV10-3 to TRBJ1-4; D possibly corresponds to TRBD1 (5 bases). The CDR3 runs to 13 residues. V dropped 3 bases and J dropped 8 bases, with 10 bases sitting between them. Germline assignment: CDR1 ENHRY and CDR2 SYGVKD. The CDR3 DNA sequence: TGTGCCATCAGTGACAGGGAGGGCGAAAAACTGTTTTTT. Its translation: CAISDREGEKLFF.

CDR3 sequence reads: CASRPRVNQPQHF. CDR3 sequence (DNA): TGTGCCAGCAGACCCAGGGTGAATCAGCCCCAGCATTTT. The chain couples TRBV6-5 to TRBJ1-5; perhaps TRBD1 as D (5 bases). The germline V and J ends were trimmed by 6 bases and 4 bases, with 10 bases remaining between them. CDR3 length: 13 amino acids. CDR1 and CDR2 (germline): MNHEY, SVGAGI.

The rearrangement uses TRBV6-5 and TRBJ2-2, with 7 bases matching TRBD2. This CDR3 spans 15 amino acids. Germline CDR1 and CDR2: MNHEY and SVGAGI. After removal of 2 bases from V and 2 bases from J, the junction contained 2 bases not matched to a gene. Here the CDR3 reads CASSYLAENTGELFF. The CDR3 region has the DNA TGTGCCAGCAGTTACCTAGCGGAAAACACCGGGGAGCTGTTTTTT.

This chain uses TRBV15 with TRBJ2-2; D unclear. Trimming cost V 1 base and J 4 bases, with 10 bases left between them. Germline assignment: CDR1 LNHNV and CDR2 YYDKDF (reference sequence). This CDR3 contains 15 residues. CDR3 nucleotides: TGTGCCACCAGCAGAGGTCCCCTAGGCACCGGGGAGCTGTTTTTT. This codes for CATSRGPLGTGELFF.

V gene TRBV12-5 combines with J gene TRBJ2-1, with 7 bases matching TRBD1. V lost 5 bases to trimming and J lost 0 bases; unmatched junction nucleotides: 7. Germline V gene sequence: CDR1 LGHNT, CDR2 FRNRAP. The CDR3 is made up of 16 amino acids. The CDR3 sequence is CASGEQGVNSYNEQFF. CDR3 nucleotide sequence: TGTGCTAGTGGTGAGCAGGGGGTTAACTCCTACAATGAGCAGTTCTTC. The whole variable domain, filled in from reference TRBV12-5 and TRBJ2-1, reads DARVTQTPRHKVTEMGQEVTMRCQPILGHNTVFWYRQTMMQGLELLAYFRNRAPLDDSGMPKDRFSAEMPDATLATLKIQPSEPRDSAVYFCASGEQGVNSYNEQFFGPGTRLTVL.

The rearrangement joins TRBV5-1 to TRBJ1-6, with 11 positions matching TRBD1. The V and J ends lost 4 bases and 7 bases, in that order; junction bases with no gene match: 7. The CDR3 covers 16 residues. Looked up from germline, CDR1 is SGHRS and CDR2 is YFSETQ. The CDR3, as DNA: TGCGCCAGCAGCGAAGGACAGGGGGCATGGAATTCACCCCTCCACTTT. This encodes CASSEGQGAWNSPLHF.

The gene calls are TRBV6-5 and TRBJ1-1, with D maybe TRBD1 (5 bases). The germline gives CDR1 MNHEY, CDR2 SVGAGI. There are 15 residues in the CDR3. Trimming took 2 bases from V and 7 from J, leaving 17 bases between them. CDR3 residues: CASSYGTGRWDEAFF. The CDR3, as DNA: TGTGCCAGCAGTTACGGTACAGGTCGGTGGGATGAAGCTTTCTTT.

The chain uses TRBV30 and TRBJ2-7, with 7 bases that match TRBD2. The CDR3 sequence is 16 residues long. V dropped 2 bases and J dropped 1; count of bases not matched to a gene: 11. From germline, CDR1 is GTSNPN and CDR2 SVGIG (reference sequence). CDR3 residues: CAWSTKQTSRSYEQYF. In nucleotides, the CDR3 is TGTGCCTGGAGTACCAAACAGACTAGCAGATCCTACGAGCAGTACTTC.

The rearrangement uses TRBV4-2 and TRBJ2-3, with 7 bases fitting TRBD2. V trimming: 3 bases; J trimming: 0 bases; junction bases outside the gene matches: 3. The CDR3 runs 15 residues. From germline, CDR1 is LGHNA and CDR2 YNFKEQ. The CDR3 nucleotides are TGTGCCAGCAGCCAGACTAGCTCGAGCACAGATACGCAGTATTTT. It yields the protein CASSQTSSSTDTQYF.

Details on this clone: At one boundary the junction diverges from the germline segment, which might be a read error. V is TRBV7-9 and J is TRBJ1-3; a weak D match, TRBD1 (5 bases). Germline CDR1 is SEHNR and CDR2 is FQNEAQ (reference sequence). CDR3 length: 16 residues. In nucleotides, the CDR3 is TGTTCCAGCAGCATAGACAGTTCATGGGCTGGAAACACCATATATTTT. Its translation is CSSSIDSSWAGNTIYF.

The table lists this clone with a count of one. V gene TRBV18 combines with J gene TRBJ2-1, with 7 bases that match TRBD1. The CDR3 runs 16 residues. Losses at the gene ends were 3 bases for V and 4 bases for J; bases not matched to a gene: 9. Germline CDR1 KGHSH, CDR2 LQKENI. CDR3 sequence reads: CASSPGTALRYNEQFF. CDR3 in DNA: TGTGCCAGCTCACCCGGGACAGCTCTTCGATACAATGAGCAGTTCTTC.